This note documents a single T cell receptor beta chain sequence. The data were taken from a study of blood T cell repertoires in COVID-19. CDR1 is MDHEN, CDR2 SYDVKM, per germline. The V segment lost 2 bases and the J segment 8 bases; nucleotides outside the gene matches: 11. The CDR3 contains 16 residues. Per the authors' pipeline: It was from reference gene primer amplification that nucleated cell counts were estimated. Only in-frame clones appear in the TCRdb table, and some are missing; sequencing was by immunoSEQ multiplex PCR. V and J calls and clone size are those listed in that table; D and trimming were worked out from the DNA. The table lists some 90,000 clones, around nine tenths of them singletons.

The sequence derives from a woman between 55 and 75 years old with COVID-19, enrolled during active disease. Sequencing was done on a sample of peripheral blood. The chain has TRBV28 and TRBJ1-2, with 10 bases that match TRBD1. CDR3 residues: CASSLPTGGAWEGYTF. The DNA of the CDR3 is TGTGCCAGCAGTTTACCGACAGGGGGCGCCTGGGAGGGCTACACCTTC.